The 5 T cell receptor beta chains below all came from one sample that was sequenced in a study of T cells in Graves' hyperthyroidism and ophthalmopathy. The TCR beta CDR3 regions underwent amplification using RNA transcripts as the source. Primed by the HTBI set, a first-round RT-PCR was run on the TCR CDR3. MiXCR, run by TCRdb on the multiplex PCR reads, gives a single entry per CDR3 protein. The repertoire holds about half a million distinct CDR3 sequences, with around 20% as singletons. The material sequenced was blood. These receptors were collected from a man between 18 and 29 years old with Graves' hyperthyroidism.

V is TRBV12-5 and J is TRBJ1-3; a weak D match, TRBD1 (6 bases). Trimming removed 5 bases from V and 2 bases from J, with 16 bases in between. Germline CDR1 LGHNT, CDR2 FRNRAP. The CDR3 covers 16 residues. CDR3 nucleotide sequence: TGTGCTAGTGGTCCCGGACAGCAACTAACTGGAAACACCATATATTTT. Amino acids: CASGPGQQLTGNTIYF.

Only a few counts were recorded for this clonotype. A read error is possible here, since a much larger clone lies one base away. The rearrangement uses TRBV6-1 and TRBJ1-2; TRBD1 matches 8 bases. The CDR3 runs 14 residues. The V gene's germline CDR1 is MNHNS and CDR2 SASEGT. The DNA for the CDR3 is TGTGCCAGCAGCCCGGACAGGGCTAAATATGGCTACACCTTC. It codes for CASSPDRAKYGYTF.

In this sample, this clonotype turned up a few times. CDR3 amino acids: CASSLLEGFEQYF. CDR3 nucleotides: TGTGCCAGCAGTTTACTGGAAGGGTTCGAGCAGTACTTC. The genes are TRBV28 and TRBJ2-7, with no clear D. Germline V gives CDR1 MDHEN, CDR2 SYDVKM. V lost 2 bases, J lost 6 bases, and 11 bases lay in between. The CDR3 has 13 residues.

The table lists this clonotype with many counts. V is TRBV6-2 or TRBV6-3 and J is TRBJ2-5, with 9 nucleotides matching TRBD2. With 8 bases clipped from V and 5 bases from J, the junction kept 9 bases outside the gene matches. The CDR3 loop spans 14 amino acids. Germline V gives CDR1 MNHEY, CDR2 SVGEGT. This CDR3 reads CASSTGLAFETQYF. The DNA of the CDR3 is TGTGCCAGCTCGACGGGACTAGCATTCGAGACCCAGTACTTC.

The chain recombines TRBV11-2 with TRBJ1-5, with D possibly being TRBD1 (5 bases). V was pared by 5 bases and J by 7 bases, with 12 bases between. Germline CDR1 reads SGHAT; CDR2 reads FQNNGV. The CDR3 covers 13 residues. The CDR3 DNA sequence: TGTGCCAGCAGCGACGGGGGATCGCAGCCCCAGCATTTT. Translating gives CASSDGGSQPQHF.